This T cell receptor (beta chain) derives from a study of T cell clones after liver transplantation. The study, taken as a whole, reports: Post-transplant time points were not standardized, so conclusions are preliminary.

Sorting of unstimulated PBMCs yielded separate CD3+CD4+ and CD3+CD8+ fractions. The data were produced by immunoSEQ multiplex PCR, yet TCRdb's version contains in-frame clones alone and is incomplete. The profile covers over 90,000 clones, with around 80% appearing a single time and approximately 3% taken by the ten largest. With respect to this clone: Its antigen is not known.

CDR3 size: 15 residues. The ends were cut back, 4 bases at V and 8 bases at J, with 20 bases in the middle. Per the germline V gene, CDR1 is LNHDA and CDR2 is SQIVND (reference sequence). This TCR was sampled from a human patient who received a liver transplant. Some T cells may arise from the graft donor. The chain has TRBV19 and TRBJ1-2, with D possibly being TRBD1 (6 bases). The input for sequencing was CD4+ T cells from blood, taken approximately 45 months after liver transplant. DNA for the CDR3: TGTGCCAGTAGTAACCCCCCGGGGGGCCCCCGAGGCTACACCTTC. Encoded protein: CASSNPPGGPRGYTF.